This T cell receptor beta chain comes out of a study of cytomegalovirus exposure and HLA in healthy donors. At the level of the study: Ancestry clustering placed 81% of under 450 genotyped donors in the Caucasian-associated cluster.

General observations from the study: Some TCR beta chains (approximately 180 of them) were listed as cytomegalovirus-associated. There were some public TCRs occurring in many donors, but most TCR sequences were rare.

On this clone itself: The antigen remains undetermined.

The PCR had 60 Vbeta and 13 Jbeta primers. In the source study's methods: The authors later counted roughly 87 million unique TCR beta chains, approximately 10 million of them shared. Assay: immunoSEQ multiplex PCR; the TCRdb copy retains only in-frame clones and omits some. For V, J and clone size, that table is used; D and trimming come from the DNA. The sample lists about 61,000 clones; more than 70% were seen once. CDR1 is GTSNPN, CDR2 SVGIG, per germline (reference sequence). The CDR3 is 16 amino acids. V trimming: 1 base; J trimming: 7 bases; junction bases outside the gene matches: 6. The rearrangement joins TRBV30 to TRBJ2-1; 14 bases match TRBD2. The receptor was isolated from a man aged 30 to 45 in good health and CMV-seropositive. Sequencing was carried out using PBMCs. CDR3 loop: CAWSGLAGGPGNEQFF. CDR3 DNA: TGTGCCTGGAGTGGACTAGCGGGAGGGCCGGGGAATGAGCAGTTCTTC.